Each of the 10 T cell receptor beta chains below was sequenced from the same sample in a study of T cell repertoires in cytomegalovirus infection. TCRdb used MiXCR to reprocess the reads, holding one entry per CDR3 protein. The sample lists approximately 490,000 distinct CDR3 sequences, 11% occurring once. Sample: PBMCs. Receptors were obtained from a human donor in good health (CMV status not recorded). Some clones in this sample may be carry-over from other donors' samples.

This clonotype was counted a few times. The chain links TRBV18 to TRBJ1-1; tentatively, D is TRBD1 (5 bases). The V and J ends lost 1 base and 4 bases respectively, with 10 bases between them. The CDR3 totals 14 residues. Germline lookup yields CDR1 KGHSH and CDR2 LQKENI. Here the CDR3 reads CASSPQGRGTEAFF. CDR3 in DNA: TGTGCCAGCTCACCACAGGGGCGCGGCACTGAAGCTTTCTTT.

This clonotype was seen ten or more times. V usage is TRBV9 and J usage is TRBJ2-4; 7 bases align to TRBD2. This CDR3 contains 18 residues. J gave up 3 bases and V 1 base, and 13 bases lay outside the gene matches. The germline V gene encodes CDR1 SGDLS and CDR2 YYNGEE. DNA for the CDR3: TGTGCCAGCAGCGTATTCCCCCAACTAGCGCCCGGCAAAAACATTCAGTACTTC. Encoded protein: CASSVFPQLAPGKNIQYF.

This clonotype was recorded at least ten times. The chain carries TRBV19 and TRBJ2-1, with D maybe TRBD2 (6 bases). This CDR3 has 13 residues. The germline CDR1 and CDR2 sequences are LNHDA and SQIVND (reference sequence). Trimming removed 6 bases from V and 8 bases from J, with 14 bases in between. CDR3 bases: TGTGCCAGTAGGAAGAGTGGCGGGGATGAGCAGTTCTTC. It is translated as CASRKSGGDEQFF. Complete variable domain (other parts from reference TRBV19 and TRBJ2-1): DGGITQSPKYLFRKEGQNVTLSCEQNLNHDAMYWYRQDPGQGLRLIYYSQIVNDFQKGDIAEGYSVSREKKESFPLTVTSAQKNPTAFYLCASRKSGGDEQFFGPGTRLTVL.

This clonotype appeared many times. The CDR3 loop is CASSYPDRVNYEQYF. Here the CDR3 DNA reads TGTGCCAGCAGTTATCCGGACAGGGTAAACTACGAGCAGTACTTC. The gene calls are TRBV12-3 or TRBV12-4 and TRBJ2-7, with 8 nucleotides matching TRBD1. This CDR3 region has 15 residues. With 4 bases clipped from V and 3 bases from J, the junction kept 8 bases outside the gene matches.

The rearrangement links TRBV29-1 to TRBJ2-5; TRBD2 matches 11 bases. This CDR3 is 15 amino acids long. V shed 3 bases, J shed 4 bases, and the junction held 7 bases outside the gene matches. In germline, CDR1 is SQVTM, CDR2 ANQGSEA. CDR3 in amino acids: CSVERGLADLETQYF. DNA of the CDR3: TGCAGCGTTGAGAGGGGACTAGCGGACCTAGAGACCCAGTACTTC.

DNA for the CDR3: TGTGCCATCAGTGAGGGAGAAGGGGATGGCTACACCTTC. This encodes CAISEGEGDGYTF. This chain links TRBV10-3 with TRBJ1-2; a possible D gene is TRBD1 (5 bases). The CDR3 sequence is 13 residues long. V lost 2 bases and J lost 6, with 10 bases in between. Germline V CDR1 and CDR2: ENHRY, SYGVKD.

This CDR3 is CASSLTPDQGFSEAFF. CDR3 nucleotides: TGTGCCAGCAGTCTTACCCCCGACCAGGGTTTCAGTGAAGCTTTCTTT. The chain recombines TRBV27 with TRBJ1-1, with D possibly matching TRBD1 (5 bases). Germline V CDR1 and CDR2: MNHEY, SMNVEV (reference sequence). The V end lost 5 bases, the J end lost 7 bases, and 23 bases lay between the germline ends. The CDR3 has 16 amino acids.

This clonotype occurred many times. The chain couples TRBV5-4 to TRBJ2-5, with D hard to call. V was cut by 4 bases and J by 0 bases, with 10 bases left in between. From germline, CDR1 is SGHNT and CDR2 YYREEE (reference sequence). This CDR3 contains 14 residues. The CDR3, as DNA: TGTGCCAGCAGCCCACGGACCAACCAAGAGACCCAGTACTTC. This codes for CASSPRTNQETQYF.

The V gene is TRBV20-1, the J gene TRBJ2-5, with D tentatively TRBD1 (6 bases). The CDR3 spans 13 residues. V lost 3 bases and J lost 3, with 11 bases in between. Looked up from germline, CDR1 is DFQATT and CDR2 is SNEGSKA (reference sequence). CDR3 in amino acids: CSASTGREETQYF. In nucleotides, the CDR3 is TGCAGTGCTAGTACAGGGCGGGAAGAGACCCAGTACTTC.

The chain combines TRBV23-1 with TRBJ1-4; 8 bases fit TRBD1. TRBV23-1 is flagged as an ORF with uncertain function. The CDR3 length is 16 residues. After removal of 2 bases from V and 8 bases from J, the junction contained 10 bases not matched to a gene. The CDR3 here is CASSQPRTGMEEKLFF. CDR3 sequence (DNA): TGCGCCAGCAGTCAACCAAGGACAGGGATGGAGGAAAAACTGTTTTTT.